This record looks at one T cell receptor beta chain sequence and its context. Its target is unknown. CD4+ T cells that had been cultured provided DNA sequenced with the Oncomine TCR Beta short-read assay. TCRdb fed the PCR reads into MiXCR, producing one record per CDR3 protein. Seen here are 8,000 to 9,000 distinct CDR3 sequences, around 66% observed once, and the top ten hold about a third. This specimen comes from a study of vaccination and CD4 T cells after COVID-19. The germline gives CDR1 SGHVS, CDR2 FQNEAQ. Deletions cut 1 base from V and 5 bases from J, with 24 bases between. This CDR3 spans 19 amino acids. The treatment here: roughly ten-day PBMC culture with coronavirus spike peptide pools or control peptides (ViraFEST assay).

The chain couples TRBV7-8 to TRBJ1-5; no firm D call. The receptor was derived from a human donor who had recovered from COVID-19. The sample taken for sequencing was CD4+ T cells from blood, cultured in vitro. In DNA form, the CDR3 reads TGTGCCAGCAGCTTAGATGGCAGGCCCGACGGATACGGGGATCAGCCCCAGCATTTT. Its translation: CASSLDGRPDGYGDQPQHF.